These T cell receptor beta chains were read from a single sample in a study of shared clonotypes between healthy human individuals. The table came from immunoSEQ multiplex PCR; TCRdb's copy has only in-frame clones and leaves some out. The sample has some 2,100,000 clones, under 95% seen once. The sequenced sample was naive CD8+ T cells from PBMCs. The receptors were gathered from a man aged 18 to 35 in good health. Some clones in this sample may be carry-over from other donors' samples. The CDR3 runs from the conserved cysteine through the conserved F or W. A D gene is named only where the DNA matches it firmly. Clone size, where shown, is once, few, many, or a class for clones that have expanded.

CDR3aa: CASGSDEQYF
CDR3nt: TGTGCCAGCGGATCCGACGAGCAGTACTTC
v_gene: TRBV2
d_gene: .
j_gene: TRBJ2-7
abundance: .

CDR3aa: CASSSREEDTQYF
CDR3nt: TGTGCCAGTAGTAGCAGGGAGGAGGATACGCAGTATTTT
v_gene: TRBV19
d_gene: .
j_gene: TRBJ2-3
abundance: .

CDR3aa: CASEPSATNEKLFF
CDR3nt: TGTGCCAGCGAACCCTCAGCAACTAATGAAAAACTGTTTTTT
v_gene: TRBV2
d_gene: .
j_gene: TRBJ1-4
abundance: .

CDR3aa: CASSSQSLREQYF
CDR3nt: TGTGCCAGCAGCTCCCAGTCTCTTCGCGAGCAGTACTTC
v_gene: TRBV7-9
d_gene: .
j_gene: TRBJ2-7
abundance: once

CDR3aa: CASSFRTGANTEAFF
CDR3nt: TGTGCCAGCAGTTTTCGGACAGGCGCAAACACTGAAGCTTTCTTT
v_gene: TRBV27
d_gene: TRBD1
j_gene: TRBJ1-1
abundance: .

CDR3aa: CASSAVTVYQETQYF
CDR3nt: TGTGCCAGCAGCGCCGTGACGGTGTACCAAGAGACCCAGTACTTC
v_gene: TRBV28
d_gene: .
j_gene: TRBJ2-5
abundance: .

CDR3aa: CASSLPGLHYEQYF
CDR3nt: TGCGCCAGCAGCCTACCGGGACTACACTACGAGCAGTACTTC
v_gene: TRBV5-1
d_gene: TRBD2
j_gene: TRBJ2-7
abundance: .

CDR3aa: CASSEYAWAAGEAFF
CDR3nt: TGTGCCAGCAGTGAATACGCGTGGGCAGCGGGTGAAGCTTTCTTT
v_gene: TRBV6-1
d_gene: .
j_gene: TRBJ1-1
abundance: .

CDR3aa: CASSSRGETDGYTF
CDR3nt: TGTGCCAGCAGTTCTCGGGGGGAAACGGATGGCTACACCTTC
v_gene: TRBV27
d_gene: .
j_gene: TRBJ1-2
abundance: .

CDR3aa: CASGPSRASGYTGELFF
CDR3nt: TGTGCTAGTGGTCCGTCCCGGGCTAGCGGTTACACCGGGGAGCTGTTTTTT
v_gene: TRBV12-5
d_gene: TRBD2
j_gene: TRBJ2-2
abundance: .

CDR3aa: CASSLVREGAGGRTNEKLFF
CDR3nt: TGTGCCAGCAGCTTAGTAAGAGAAGGGGCAGGGGGAAGAACTAATGAAAAACTGTTTTTT
v_gene: TRBV7-6
d_gene: TRBD1
j_gene: TRBJ1-4
abundance: .

CDR3aa: CAWSVLGPSVGYGYTF
CDR3nt: TGTGCCTGGAGTGTATTGGGGCCTTCAGTGGGCTATGGCTACACCTTC
v_gene: TRBV30
d_gene: .
j_gene: TRBJ1-2
abundance: once

CDR3aa: CASSSWGFDTEAFF
CDR3nt: TGCGCCAGCAGCTCGTGGGGGTTTGACACTGAAGCTTTCTTT
v_gene: TRBV5-1
d_gene: .
j_gene: TRBJ1-1
abundance: .

CDR3aa: CASSAPRDSLNTEAFF
CDR3nt: TGTGCCAGCAGCGCCCCCCGGGACAGCCTGAACACTGAAGCTTTCTTT
v_gene: TRBV9
d_gene: TRBD1
j_gene: TRBJ1-1
abundance: .

CDR3aa: CASSFSGTGYEQYF
CDR3nt: TGTGCCAGTAGTTTCTCCGGGACAGGGTACGAGCAGTACTTC
v_gene: TRBV19
d_gene: TRBD1
j_gene: TRBJ2-7
abundance: .

CDR3aa: CASSSGLNYGYTF
CDR3nt: TGTGCCAGCAGTTCCGGTCTTAACTATGGCTACACCTTC
v_gene: TRBV27
d_gene: .
j_gene: TRBJ1-2
abundance: once

CDR3aa: CASRDRGLSEAFF
CDR3nt: TGTGCCAGCAGGGACAGGGGGCTATCTGAAGCTTTCTTT
v_gene: TRBV27
d_gene: TRBD1
j_gene: TRBJ1-1
abundance: few

CDR3aa: CASSVPGTYFQPQHF
CDR3nt: TGTGCCAGCAGCGTACCCGGGACCTACTTTCAGCCCCAGCATTTT
v_gene: TRBV2
d_gene: .
j_gene: TRBJ1-5
abundance: .

CDR3aa: CASSLMGADYGYTF
CDR3nt: TGTGCCAGCAGTTTAATGGGGGCCGACTATGGCTACACCTTC
v_gene: TRBV27
d_gene: .
j_gene: TRBJ1-2
abundance: .

CDR3aa: CASSQRDRDPYEQYF
CDR3nt: TGTGCCAGCAGCCAACGCGACAGGGATCCCTACGAGCAGTACTTC
v_gene: TRBV7-9
d_gene: TRBD1
j_gene: TRBJ2-7
abundance: once

CDR3aa: CASSKDREREETQYF
CDR3nt: TGTGCCAGCAGTAAAGACAGGGAAAGAGAAGAGACCCAGTACTTC
v_gene: TRBV28
d_gene: TRBD1
j_gene: TRBJ2-5
abundance: .

CDR3aa: CASSSDRGGEQFF
CDR3nt: TGTGCCAGCAGCTCTGACAGGGGAGGTGAGCAGTTCTTC
v_gene: TRBV5-4
d_gene: TRBD1
j_gene: TRBJ2-1
abundance: .

CDR3aa: CTIRGGDTYNEQFF
CDR3nt: TGCACCATCAGAGGGGGGGACACCTACAATGAGCAGTTCTTC
v_gene: TRBV29-1
d_gene: .
j_gene: TRBJ2-1
abundance: once

CDR3aa: CASSPLYRDRGNQMNTGELFF
CDR3nt: TGTGCCAGCAGTCCCCTATACCGGGACAGGGGAAACCAAATGAACACCGGGGAGCTGTTTTTT
v_gene: TRBV28
d_gene: TRBD1
j_gene: TRBJ2-2
abundance: .

CDR3aa: CASSWPARSTEAFF
CDR3nt: TGTGCCAGCAGTTGGCCGGCCAGGAGCACTGAAGCTTTCTTT
v_gene: TRBV28
d_gene: .
j_gene: TRBJ1-1
abundance: .

CDR3aa: CASSSSRLAPNSFSTDTQYF
CDR3nt: TGTGCCAGCAGTTCCTCCAGACTAGCTCCGAACAGTTTTAGCACAGATACGCAGTATTTT
v_gene: TRBV28
d_gene: TRBD2
j_gene: TRBJ2-3
abundance: .

CDR3aa: CASSARNTEAFF
CDR3nt: TGTGCCAGCAGCGCCCGAAACACTGAAGCTTTCTTT
v_gene: TRBV7-9
d_gene: .
j_gene: TRBJ1-1
abundance: .

CDR3aa: CSVGSGYDTQYF
CDR3nt: TGCAGCGTTGGGAGCGGGTATGATACGCAGTATTTT
v_gene: TRBV29-1
d_gene: .
j_gene: TRBJ2-3
abundance: once

CDR3aa: CASSEVMGYGYTF
CDR3nt: TGTGCCAGCAGTGAAGTAATGGGGTATGGCTACACCTTC
v_gene: TRBV6-1
d_gene: .
j_gene: TRBJ1-2
abundance: .